Sequencing of this T cell receptor beta chain was carried out in a study of graft-versus-host responses after intestinal transplantation. The overall study: Transplant recipients had multivisceral, liver-intestinal, or isolated intestinal grafts.

To note about this clone: Its matching antigen is unknown.

Trimming removed 0 bases at V and 8 bases at J, with 7 bases between. Germline CDR1 reads MNHEY; CDR2 reads SMNVEV (reference sequence). This CDR3 comprises 13 residues. Repertoires were generated with immunoSEQ multiplex PCR, while TCRdb's copy carries only in-frame clones and drops some. The table has 100,000 to 120,000 clones, 80% to 95% seen once; the top ten hold approximately 0.49%. The input for sequencing was unstimulated CD8+ T cells sorted from spleen or lymph node cells, taken before intestinal transplant. This TCR came from a human donor who received an intestinal transplant. The chain carries TRBV27 and TRBJ2-2; D possibly corresponds to TRBD1 (6 bases). The CDR3 nucleotides read TGTGCCAGCAGTTTATCGAGGGGGGGGGAGCTGTTTTTT. Translated: CASSLSRGGELFF.